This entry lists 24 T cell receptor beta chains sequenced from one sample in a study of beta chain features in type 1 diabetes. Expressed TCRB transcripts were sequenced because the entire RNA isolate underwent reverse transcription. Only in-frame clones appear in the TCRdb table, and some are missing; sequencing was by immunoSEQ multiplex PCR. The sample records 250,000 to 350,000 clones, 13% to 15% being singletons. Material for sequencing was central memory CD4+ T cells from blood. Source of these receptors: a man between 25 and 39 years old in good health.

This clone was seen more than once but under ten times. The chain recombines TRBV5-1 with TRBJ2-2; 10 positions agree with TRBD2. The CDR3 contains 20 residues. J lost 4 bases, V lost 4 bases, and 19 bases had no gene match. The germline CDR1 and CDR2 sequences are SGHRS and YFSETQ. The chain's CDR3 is CASSNQGASGSFRGTGELFF. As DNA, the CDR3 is TGCGCCAGCAGCAATCAGGGAGCTAGCGGGAGTTTTAGGGGCACCGGGGAGCTGTTTTTT.

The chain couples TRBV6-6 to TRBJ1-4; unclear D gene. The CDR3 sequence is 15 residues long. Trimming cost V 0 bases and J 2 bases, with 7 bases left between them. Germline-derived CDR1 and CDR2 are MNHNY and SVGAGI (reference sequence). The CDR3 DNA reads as TGTGCCAGCAGTTACTCTTCGGGGACTAATGAAAAACTGTTTTTT. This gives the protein CASSYSSGTNEKLFF.

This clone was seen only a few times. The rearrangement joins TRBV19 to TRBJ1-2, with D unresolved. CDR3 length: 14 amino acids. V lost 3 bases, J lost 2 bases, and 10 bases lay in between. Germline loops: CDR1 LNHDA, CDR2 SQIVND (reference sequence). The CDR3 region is CASSIYSVNYGYTF. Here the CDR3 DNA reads TGTGCCAGTAGTATTTACAGTGTGAACTATGGCTACACCTTC.

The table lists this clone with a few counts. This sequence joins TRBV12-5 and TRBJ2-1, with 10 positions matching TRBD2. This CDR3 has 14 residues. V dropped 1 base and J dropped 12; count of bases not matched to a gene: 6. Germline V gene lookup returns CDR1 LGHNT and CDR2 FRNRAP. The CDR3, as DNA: TGTGCTAGTGGTTTGGGGACTAGCGGCCCCCGGCAGTTCTTC. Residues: CASGLGTSGPRQFF.

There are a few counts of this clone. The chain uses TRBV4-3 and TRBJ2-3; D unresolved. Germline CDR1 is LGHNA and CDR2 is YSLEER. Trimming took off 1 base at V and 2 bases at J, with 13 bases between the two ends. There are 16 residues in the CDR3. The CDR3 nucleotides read TGCGCCAGCAGCCAAGTGTTAGGACGGTACACAGATACGCAGTATTTT. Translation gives CASSQVLGRYTDTQYF.

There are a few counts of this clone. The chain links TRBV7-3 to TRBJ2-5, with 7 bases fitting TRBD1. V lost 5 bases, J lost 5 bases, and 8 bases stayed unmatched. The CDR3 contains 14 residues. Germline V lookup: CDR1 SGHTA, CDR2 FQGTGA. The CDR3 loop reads CASSRQGGFETQYF. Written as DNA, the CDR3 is TGTGCCAGCAGCAGACAGGGTGGATTCGAGACCCAGTACTTC.

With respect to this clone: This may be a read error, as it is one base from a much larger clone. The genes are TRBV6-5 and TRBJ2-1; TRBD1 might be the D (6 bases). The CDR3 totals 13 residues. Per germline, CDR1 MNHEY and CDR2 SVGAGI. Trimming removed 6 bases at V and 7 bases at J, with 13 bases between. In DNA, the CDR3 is TGTGCCAGCAGCCAAGGACAGTCTAATGAGCAGTTCTTC. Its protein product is CASSQGQSNEQFF.

CDR3 sequence: CASSQADSSYEQYV. The CDR3 DNA sequence: TGCGCCAGCAGTCAAGCGGACAGCTCCTACGAGCAGTACGTC. The chain links TRBV10-2 to TRBJ2-7; a weak D match, TRBD1 (6 bases). Trimming shortened V by 5 bases and J by 0 bases, and 11 bases separated the two germline ends. This CDR3 region has 14 residues. Germline loops: CDR1 WSHSY, CDR2 SAAADI.

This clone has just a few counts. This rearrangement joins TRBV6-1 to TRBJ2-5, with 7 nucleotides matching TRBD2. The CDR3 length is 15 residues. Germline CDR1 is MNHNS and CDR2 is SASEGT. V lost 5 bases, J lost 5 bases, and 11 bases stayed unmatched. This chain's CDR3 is CASSSPRGSGETQYF. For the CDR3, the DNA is TGTGCCAGCAGTTCACCTCGGGGTAGCGGGGAGACCCAGTACTTC.

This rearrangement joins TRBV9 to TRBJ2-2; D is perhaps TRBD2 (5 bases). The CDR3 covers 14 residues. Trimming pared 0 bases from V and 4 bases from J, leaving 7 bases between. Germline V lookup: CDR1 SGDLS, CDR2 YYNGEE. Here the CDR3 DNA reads TGTGCCAGCAGCGTAGCGGGATTCACCGGGGAGCTGTTTTTT. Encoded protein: CASSVAGFTGELFF.

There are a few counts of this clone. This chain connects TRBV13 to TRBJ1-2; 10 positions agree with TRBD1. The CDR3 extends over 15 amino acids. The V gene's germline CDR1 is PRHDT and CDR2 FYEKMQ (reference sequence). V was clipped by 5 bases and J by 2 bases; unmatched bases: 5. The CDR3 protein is CASSRRDRGNYGYTF. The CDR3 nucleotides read TGTGCCAGCAGCCGACGGGACAGGGGAAACTATGGCTACACCTTC.

The CDR3: CASSSGREYSPLHF. CDR3 coding DNA: TGTGCCAGCAGTTCTGGCAGGGAGTATTCACCCCTCCACTTT. The V and J genes are TRBV6-6 and TRBJ1-6, with D possibly matching TRBD1 (5 bases). Germline CDR1 reads MNHNY; CDR2 reads SVGAGI (reference sequence). CDR3 size: 14 residues. V lost 4 bases and J lost 8, with 12 bases in between.

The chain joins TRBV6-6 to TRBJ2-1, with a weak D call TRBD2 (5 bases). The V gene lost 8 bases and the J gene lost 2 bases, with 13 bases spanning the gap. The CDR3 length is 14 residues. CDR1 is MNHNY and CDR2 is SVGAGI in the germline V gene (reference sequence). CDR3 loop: CASGKDGAYNEQFF. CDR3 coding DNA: TGTGCCAGCGGTAAGGACGGGGCCTACAATGAGCAGTTCTTC.

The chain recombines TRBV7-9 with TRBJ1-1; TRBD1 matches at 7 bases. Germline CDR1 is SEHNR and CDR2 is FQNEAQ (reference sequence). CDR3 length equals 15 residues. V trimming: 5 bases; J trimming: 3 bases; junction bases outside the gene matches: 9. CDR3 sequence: CASSLGGRWDTEAFF. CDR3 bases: TGTGCCAGCAGCCTAGGGGGCAGGTGGGACACTGAAGCTTTCTTT.

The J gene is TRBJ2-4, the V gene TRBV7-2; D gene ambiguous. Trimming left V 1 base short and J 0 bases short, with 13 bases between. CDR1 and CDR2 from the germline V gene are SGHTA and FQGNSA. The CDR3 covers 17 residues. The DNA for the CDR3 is TGTGCCAGCAGCTTAGATTCGTACCAACTAGCCAAAAACATTCAGTACTTC. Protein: CASSLDSYQLAKNIQYF.

The CDR3 region is CASSLGPSQAQDTQYF. The CDR3 DNA reads TGTGCCAGCAGCTTGGGACCCTCACAAGCACAAGATACGCAGTATTTT. The chain links TRBV5-4 to TRBJ2-3; D is uncertain. V lost 0 bases, J lost 5 bases, and 16 bases lay in between. The CDR3 is 16 amino acids. Germline loops: CDR1 SGHNT, CDR2 YYREEE (reference sequence).

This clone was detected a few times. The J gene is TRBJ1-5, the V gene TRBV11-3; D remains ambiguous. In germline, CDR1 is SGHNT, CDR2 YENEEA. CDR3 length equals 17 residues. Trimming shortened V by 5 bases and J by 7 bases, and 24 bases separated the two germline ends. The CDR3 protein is CASSPVAATGRNQPQHF. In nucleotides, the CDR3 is TGTGCCAGCAGCCCAGTCGCCGCGACGGGTCGAAACCAGCCCCAGCATTTT.

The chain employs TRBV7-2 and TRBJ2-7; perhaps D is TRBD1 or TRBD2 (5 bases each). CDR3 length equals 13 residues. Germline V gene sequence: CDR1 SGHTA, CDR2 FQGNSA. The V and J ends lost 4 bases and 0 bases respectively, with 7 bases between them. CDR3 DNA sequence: TGTGCCAGCAGCTGGGACCCCTCCTACGAGCAGTACTTC. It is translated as CASSWDPSYEQYF.

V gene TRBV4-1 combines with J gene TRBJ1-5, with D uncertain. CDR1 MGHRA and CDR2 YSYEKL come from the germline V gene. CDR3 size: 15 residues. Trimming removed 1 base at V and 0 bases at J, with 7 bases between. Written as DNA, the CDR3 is TGCGCCAGCAGCCAAGCAGCTCATAGCAATCAGCCCCAGCATTTT. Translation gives CASSQAAHSNQPQHF.

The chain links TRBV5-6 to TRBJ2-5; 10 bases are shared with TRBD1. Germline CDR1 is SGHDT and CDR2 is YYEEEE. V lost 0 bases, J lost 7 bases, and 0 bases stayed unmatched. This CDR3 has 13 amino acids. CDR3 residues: CASSLGQGATQYF. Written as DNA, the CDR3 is TGTGCCAGCAGCTTGGGACAGGGGGCGACCCAGTACTTC.

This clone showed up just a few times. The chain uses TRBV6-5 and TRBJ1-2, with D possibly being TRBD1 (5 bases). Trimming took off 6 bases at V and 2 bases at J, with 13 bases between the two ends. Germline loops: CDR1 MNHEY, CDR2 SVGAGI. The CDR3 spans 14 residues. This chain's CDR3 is CASRGGRRNYGYTF. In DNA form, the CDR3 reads TGTGCCAGCAGGGGGGGACGGCGAAACTATGGCTACACCTTC.

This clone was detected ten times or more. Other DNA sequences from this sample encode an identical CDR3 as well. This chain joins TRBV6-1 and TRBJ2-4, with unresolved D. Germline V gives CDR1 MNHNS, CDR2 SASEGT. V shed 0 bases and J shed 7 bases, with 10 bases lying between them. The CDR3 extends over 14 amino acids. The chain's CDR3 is CASSEAAPLNIQYF. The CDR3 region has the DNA TGTGCCAGCAGTGAAGCCGCGCCTCTGAACATTCAGTACTTC.

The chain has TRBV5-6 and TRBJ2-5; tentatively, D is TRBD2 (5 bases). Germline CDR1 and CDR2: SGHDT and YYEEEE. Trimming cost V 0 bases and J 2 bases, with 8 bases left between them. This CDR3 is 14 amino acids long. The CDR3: CASSLVTGQETQYF. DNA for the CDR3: TGTGCCAGCAGCTTGGTGACGGGGCAAGAGACCCAGTACTTC.

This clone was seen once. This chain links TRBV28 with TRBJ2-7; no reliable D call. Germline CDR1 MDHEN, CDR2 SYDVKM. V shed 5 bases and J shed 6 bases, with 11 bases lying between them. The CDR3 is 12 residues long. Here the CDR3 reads CASSTPLGEQYV. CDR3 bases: TGTGCCAGCAGTACCCCATTAGGCGAGCAGTACGTC.